This T cell receptor beta chain was obtained from a study of T cell repertoires in aging, cancer and after chemotherapy. Amplification of TCR beta used genomic DNA extracted from peripheral blood. Findings and caveats of the study: Loss of evenness, beyond lost richness, contributed to age-related TCR diversity decline in cancer patients.

TRB rearrangements spanning V, D and J were amplified using mixed TRB-A/B primers. TCRdb re-called the multiplex PCR reads through MiXCR, storing one row per CDR3 protein. The repertoire includes under 8,500 distinct CDR3 sequences, over 25% of them detected once, and about 8% sits in the top ten. The CDR3 covers 13 residues. V lost 1 base, J lost 2 bases, and 9 bases lay in between. Germline V gene data show CDR1 as SQVTM and CDR2 as ANQGSEA. Sample share makes this clonotype medium-sized. The antigen remains undetermined. This chain links TRBV29-1 with TRBJ2-7; weak D call: TRBD1 (6 bases). Sequenced input: blood. The sequence derives from a human donor with a blood cancer. CDR3 sequence reads: CSVEGTVPYEQYF. DNA for the CDR3: TGCAGCGTTGAAGGGACAGTTCCCTACGAGCAGTACTTC.